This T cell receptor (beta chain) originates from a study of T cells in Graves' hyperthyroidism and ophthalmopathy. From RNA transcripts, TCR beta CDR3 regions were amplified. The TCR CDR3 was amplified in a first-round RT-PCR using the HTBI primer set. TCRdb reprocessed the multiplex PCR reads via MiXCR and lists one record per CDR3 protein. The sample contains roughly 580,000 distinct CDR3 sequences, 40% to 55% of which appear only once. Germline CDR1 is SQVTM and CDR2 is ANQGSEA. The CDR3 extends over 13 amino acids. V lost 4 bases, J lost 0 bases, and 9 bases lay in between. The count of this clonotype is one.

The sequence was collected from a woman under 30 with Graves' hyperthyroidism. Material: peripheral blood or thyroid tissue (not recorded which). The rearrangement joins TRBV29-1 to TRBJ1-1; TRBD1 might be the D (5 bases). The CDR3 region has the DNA TGCAGCGTTGTCCGACAGATGAACACTGAAGCTTTCTTT. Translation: CSVVRQMNTEAFF.